This section outlines one TCR beta chain sequence together with its context. Antigen specificity is unknown. The data originate from a study of CD8+ T cells in alopecia areata. Findings and caveats of the study: For lesional scalp, especially alopecia totalis/universalis, clonality was higher than in normal scalp.

Sorted out of PBMCs were CD4+ T cells and CD8+ T cells. Trimming removed 5 bases from V and 4 bases from J, with 6 bases in between. The germline V gene encodes CDR1 DFQATT and CDR2 SNEGSKA (reference sequence). There are 11 residues in the CDR3. Reverse transcribed after extraction, RNA yielded cDNA as the sequencing template. Produced via immunoSEQ multiplex PCR; TCRdb's table is partial and in-frame only. The table lists roughly 130,000 clones, approximately 53% of them singletons. The specimen comprised CD4+ T cells sorted from blood, sampled at week 0. The rearrangement links TRBV20-1 to TRBJ2-1; D may be TRBD2 (6 bases). This sequence originates from a human donor with alopecia areata. CDR3 sequence: CSAGGYNEQFF. DNA for the CDR3: TGCAGTGCTGGAGGGTACAATGAGCAGTTCTTC.